This passage covers 29 T cell receptor beta chains from one sample sequenced in a study of T cell responses to AZD1222 COVID-19 vaccine. Sequencing was performed with immunoSEQ multiplex PCR; in TCRdb, only in-frame clones are kept and a portion is missing. This sample has 140,000 to 150,000 clones, with around 90% found just once. Sequences were derived from peripheral blood, sampled 28 days after the second AZD1222 dose. The receptors were gathered from an adult who received the AZD1222 COVID-19 vaccine.

This sequence joins TRBV14 and TRBJ1-1; 8 nucleotides line up with TRBD1. Germline V lookup: CDR1 SGHDN, CDR2 FVKESK. This CDR3 region has 14 residues. With V trimmed by 5 bases and J by 5 bases, 7 bases remained unmatched. The CDR3 protein is CASSTFRGRTEAFF. The CDR3 nucleotides are TGTGCCAGCAGCACGTTCAGGGGGCGGACTGAAGCTTTCTTT.

V usage is TRBV14 and J usage is TRBJ2-1, with 10 bases matching TRBD1. From germline, CDR1 is SGHDN and CDR2 FVKESK. With 5 bases clipped from V and 4 bases from J, the junction kept 5 bases outside the gene matches. This CDR3 is built from 15 residues. The chain's CDR3 is CASSRRQGAYNEQFF. The CDR3 bases are TGTGCCAGCAGCAGACGACAGGGGGCGTACAATGAGCAGTTCTTC.

This clone was recorded only once. This rearrangement joins TRBV30 to TRBJ1-6, with D hard to call. Germline V gene sequence: CDR1 GTSNPN, CDR2 SVGIG (reference sequence). Trimming shortened V by 3 bases and J by 9 bases, and 9 bases separated the two germline ends. This CDR3 is built from 12 residues. CDR3 in amino acids: CAWRGSTSPLHF. The CDR3, as DNA: TGTGCCTGGAGAGGGTCAACTTCACCCCTCCACTTT.

The chain is built from TRBV7-4 and TRBJ1-1, with D unclear. V dropped 4 bases and J dropped 5 bases, with 20 bases sitting between them. Germline loops: CDR1 SGHVT, CDR2 SQSDAQ. The length of the CDR3 is 16 residues. The CDR3 nucleotides read TGTGCCAGCAGCTCCCTAGGTGGATCCCTGGGAACTGAAGCTTTCTTT. The encoded protein is CASSSLGGSLGTEAFF.

This chain uses TRBV27 with TRBJ2-7, with 9 bases fitting TRBD2. This CDR3 region has 15 residues. The junction had 2 bases not matched to a gene; V was cut back by 1 base and J by 1 base. In germline, CDR1 is MNHEY, CDR2 SMNVEV (reference sequence). Here the CDR3 DNA reads TGTGCCAGCAGTTTATGGGGACTAGCTTCCTACGAGCAGTACTTC. Its translation: CASSLWGLASYEQYF.

This clone was seen once. The gene calls are TRBV11-1 and TRBJ1-4; no clear D gene. This CDR3 has 15 amino acids. The ends were cut back, 4 bases at V and 3 bases at J, with 12 bases in the middle. From germline, CDR1 is SGHAT and CDR2 FQDESV (reference sequence). The CDR3 coding sequence is TGTGCCAGCAGCTCCGGCGGGAAGTCTAATGAAAAACTGTTTTTT. Protein product: CASSSGGKSNEKLFF.

The chain employs TRBV19 and TRBJ1-2; D may be TRBD1 (6 bases). The V gene lost 4 bases and the J gene lost 8 bases, with 20 bases spanning the gap. Germline V lookup: CDR1 LNHDA, CDR2 SQIVND (reference sequence). This CDR3 contains 15 residues. The CDR3, as DNA: TGTGCCAGTAGTACGGGGGGCTCTCTAATAGGAGGCTACACCTTC. Translated, it gives CASSTGGSLIGGYTF.

The chain combines TRBV6-5 with TRBJ1-1; perhaps TRBD1 as D (5 bases). Trimming left V 6 bases short and J 1 base short, with 12 bases between. Germline assignment: CDR1 MNHEY and CDR2 SVGAGI. The CDR3 extends over 14 amino acids. The CDR3 loop is CASRGGFPNTEAFF. CDR3 coding DNA: TGTGCCAGCAGGGGGGGGTTCCCGAACACTGAAGCTTTCTTT.

CDR3 coding DNA: TGTGCCAGCAGCTTAGGTAACAGCATAAACACTGAAGCTTTCTTT. It codes for CASSLGNSINTEAFF. The rearrangement links TRBV7-9 to TRBJ1-1, with D unresolved. Trimming pared 1 base from V and 2 bases from J, leaving 11 bases between. Germline CDR1 and CDR2: SEHNR and FQNEAQ (reference sequence). This CDR3 contains 15 residues.

The chain is built from TRBV7-9 and TRBJ2-5, with TRBD2 matching over 10 bases. Trimming at V came to 1 base and at J to 5 bases, leaving 13 bases not matched to a gene. Germline CDR1 is SEHNR and CDR2 is FQNEAQ (reference sequence). The CDR3 loop spans 18 amino acids. The chain's CDR3 is CASSLGSSGRQAHETQYF. The CDR3 DNA follows: TGTGCCAGCAGCTTAGGATCTAGCGGGAGACAGGCTCACGAGACCCAGTACTTC.

The rearrangement uses TRBV6-5 and TRBJ1-5; perhaps TRBD1 as D (6 bases). This CDR3 has 15 residues. V gave up 4 bases and J gave up 5 bases, with 15 bases separating them. Germline-derived CDR1 and CDR2 are MNHEY and SVGAGI. CDR3: CASSSGNTGYQPQHF. DNA of the CDR3: TGTGCCAGCAGTTCGGGCAATACAGGGTATCAGCCCCAGCATTTT.

The chain has TRBV6-6 and TRBJ1-5; weak D call: TRBD1 (6 bases). The CDR3 is 14 residues long. In germline, CDR1 is MNHNY, CDR2 SVGAGI (reference sequence). The CDR3 region has the DNA TGTGCATCCTGGGGGCAGTCGGTTGGGCAGCCCCAGCATTTT. This sequence encodes CASWGQSVGQPQHF.

The rearrangement links TRBV5-1 to TRBJ2-5, with TRBD2 identical over 10 bases. The CDR3 runs 15 residues. Trimming cost V 2 bases and J 5 bases; bases outside gene matches: 6. Germline loops: CDR1 SGHRS, CDR2 YFSETQ. The CDR3 region is CASSLAETSGETQYF. CDR3 nucleotides: TGCGCCAGCAGCTTAGCAGAGACTAGCGGGGAGACCCAGTACTTC.

The V gene is TRBV29-1, the J gene TRBJ2-5; maybe TRBD1 (5 bases). The CDR3 has 13 residues. In germline, CDR1 is SQVTM, CDR2 ANQGSEA. The V end lost 5 bases, the J end lost 1 base, and 11 bases lay between the germline ends. The CDR3 loop reads CSVPRVGQETQYF. CDR3 coding DNA: TGCAGCGTTCCCAGGGTAGGCCAAGAGACCCAGTACTTC.

The rearrangement uses TRBV7-9 and TRBJ2-7; a weak D match, TRBD2 (5 bases). This CDR3 contains 11 residues. CDR1 is SEHNR, CDR2 FQNEAQ, per germline (reference sequence). Trimming took 5 bases from V and 7 from J, leaving 9 bases between them. The CDR3 sequence: CASSRGGEQYF. The CDR3 bases are TGTGCCAGCAGCCGAGGAGGTGAGCAGTACTTC.

The chain is built from TRBV30 and TRBJ1-5, with 9 nucleotides matching TRBD1. V lost 2 bases, J lost 6 bases, and 14 bases stayed unmatched. There are 17 residues in the CDR3. Germline CDR1 and CDR2: GTSNPN and SVGIG (reference sequence). This CDR3 reads CAWSQHLPGTGSQPQHF. DNA for the CDR3: TGTGCCTGGAGTCAACATCTCCCCGGGACAGGGAGTCAGCCCCAGCATTTT.

This chain uses TRBV30 with TRBJ2-2, with D perhaps matching TRBD1 (5 bases). The ends were cut back, 5 bases at V and 7 bases at J, with 14 bases in the middle. The V gene's germline CDR1 is GTSNPN and CDR2 SVGIG (reference sequence). CDR3 length: 13 residues. The CDR3 sequence is CAWAGRADGELFF. The CDR3 DNA reads TGTGCCTGGGCCGGCAGGGCGGACGGGGAGCTGTTTTTT.

The chain recombines TRBV25-1 with TRBJ1-1; TRBD1 might be the D (5 bases). Looked up from germline, CDR1 is MGHDK and CDR2 is SYGVNS. This CDR3 is 15 amino acids long. V lost 0 bases to trimming and J lost 1 base, with 9 bases between them. CDR3 nucleotides: TGTGCCAGCAGTGAATATATGGGACCGAACACTGAAGCTTTCTTT. This translates into CASSEYMGPNTEAFF.

J is TRBJ2-7 and V is TRBV18; perhaps D is TRBD1 or TRBD2 (5 bases each). V was clipped by 3 bases and J by 3 bases, with 12 bases between them. CDR1 and CDR2 from the germline V gene are KGHSH and LQKENI. CDR3 size: 14 residues. Here the CDR3 DNA reads TGTGCCAGCTCACCTGGGGGAATAAACTACGAGCAGTACTTC. Translated, it gives CASSPGGINYEQYF. Complete variable domain (other parts from reference TRBV18 and TRBJ2-7): NAGVMQNPRHLVRRRGQEARLRCSPMKGHSHVYWYRQLPEEGLKFMVYLQKENIIDESGMPKERFSAEFPKEGPSILRIQQVVRGDSAAYFCASSPGGINYEQYFGPGTRLTVT.

The genes are TRBV5-6 and TRBJ2-3, with a weak D call TRBD1 (5 bases). This CDR3 is 17 amino acids long. V lost 3 bases and J 6 bases, leaving 23 bases between the germline ends. The germline V gene has CDR1 SGHDT and CDR2 YYEEEE. This CDR3 reads CASSSDRSSRTVDTQYF. In nucleotides, the CDR3 is TGTGCCAGCAGCTCCGACAGAAGCTCTAGAACCGTGGATACGCAGTATTTT.

This clone came up once. The chain has TRBV12-5 and TRBJ1-5, with D unclear. Trimming pared 2 bases from V and 5 bases from J, leaving 4 bases between. Germline values: CDR1 LGHNT, CDR2 FRNRAP. CDR3 length: 12 amino acids. CDR3 region: CASGLIDQPQHF. Written as DNA, the CDR3 is TGTGCTAGTGGTTTGATCGATCAGCCCCAGCATTTT.

The chain joins TRBV7-2 to TRBJ2-5; D call uncertain. The length of the CDR3 is 12 residues. Germline values: CDR1 SGHTA, CDR2 FQGNSA. The V gene lost 1 base and the J gene lost 2 bases, with 2 bases spanning the gap. The CDR3 nucleotides are TGTGCCAGCAGCTTAGGGCAAGAGACCCAGTACTTC. Translating it yields CASSLGQETQYF. Using reference TRBV7-2 and TRBJ2-5 for the parts outside the CDR3, the full variable domain is GAGVSQSPSNKVTEKGKDVELRCDPISGHTALYWYRQSLGQGLEFLIYFQGNSAPDKSGLPSDRFSAERTGGSVSTLTIQRTQQEDSAVYLCASSLGQETQYFGPGTRLLVL.

Here the CDR3 reads CAISAGRDYNEQFF. CDR3 DNA sequence: TGTGCCATCTCCGCGGGGCGGGACTACAATGAGCAGTTCTTC. V and J are TRBV10-3 and TRBJ2-1; D might be TRBD2 (6 bases). Trimming took 8 bases from V and 3 from J, leaving 14 bases between them. Per the germline V gene, CDR1 is ENHRY and CDR2 is SYGVKD. The CDR3 length is 14 residues.

V is TRBV18 and J is TRBJ2-1; tentative D call: TRBD1 (6 bases). V was trimmed by 5 bases and J by 9 bases, leaving 20 bases between them. This CDR3 spans 15 amino acids. Germline CDR1 reads KGHSH; CDR2 reads LQKENI. The CDR3 region is CASSSQGGDNSEQFF. CDR3 bases: TGTGCCAGCTCATCACAGGGTGGAGATAATAGTGAGCAGTTCTTC.

The V and J genes are TRBV19 and TRBJ2-5, with TRBD1 matching 10 bases. This CDR3 is 14 amino acids long. With 5 bases clipped from V and 3 bases from J, the junction kept 3 bases outside the gene matches. The germline V gene encodes CDR1 LNHDA and CDR2 SQIVND (reference sequence). The CDR3 sequence: CASSQTGGEETQYF. CDR3 sequence (DNA): TGTGCCAGTAGTCAGACAGGGGGCGAAGAGACCCAGTACTTC.

V usage is TRBV2 and J usage is TRBJ2-1, with 11 bases aligning to TRBD2. CDR3 length: 14 amino acids. Trimming took 6 bases from V and 9 from J; bases not matched to a gene: 7. Germline V gene lookup returns CDR1 SNHLY and CDR2 FYNNEI. CDR3 region: CASRVAGGPSEQFF. The CDR3 DNA reads as TGTGCCAGCAGAGTAGCGGGAGGGCCGAGTGAGCAGTTCTTC.

The chain couples TRBV19 to TRBJ1-1, with TRBD1 as a possible D gene (5 bases). In germline, CDR1 is LNHDA, CDR2 SQIVND (reference sequence). The CDR3 is made up of 14 amino acids. V was trimmed by 7 bases and J by 2 bases, leaving 14 bases between them. CDR3 nucleotides: TGTGCCAGTACCACGACGGGGGGTAACACTGAAGCTTTCTTT. Amino acids: CASTTTGGNTEAFF.

The chain uses TRBV7-8 and TRBJ2-1; no firm D call. V was cut by 5 bases and J by 9 bases, with 11 bases left in between. Per the germline V gene, CDR1 is SGHVS and CDR2 is FQNEAQ. CDR3 length: 12 amino acids. CDR3 in amino acids: CASSPYISEQFF. CDR3 nucleotides: TGTGCCAGCAGCCCCTATATCAGTGAGCAGTTCTTC.

This chain connects TRBV9 to TRBJ1-1; no definite D call. This CDR3 is built from 13 residues. V dropped 3 bases and J dropped 11 bases, with 17 bases sitting between them. Per germline, CDR1 SGDLS and CDR2 YYNGEE. This chain's CDR3 is CASSARENPPAFF. Written as DNA, the CDR3 is TGTGCCAGCAGCGCGAGAGAAAACCCCCCCGCTTTCTTT.